A selection of T cell receptor beta chains follows, all from one sample in a study of siplizumab effects on memory and regulatory T cells. Data came from immunoSEQ multiplex PCR; TCRdb stores just in-frame clones and leaves some out. The sample contains some 100,000 clones, roughly 93% of which appear only once. The sample taken for sequencing was CD8+ T cells sorted from blood. These receptors were collected from a human donor in good health. CDR3s include the opening cysteine and the closing phenylalanine or tryptophan. Size tells how often a clone was seen (once, few, many) or the class of an expanded clone, and some rows leave it out.

>.|TRBV27
CASSLVGNTEAFF
>.|TRBV5-1
CASSLAGRGVDEQYF
>.|TRBV11-2
CASSFDRVGNYEQYF
>medium-sized|TRBV27
CASSLSYGQSNQPQHF
>.|TRBV5-1
CASSLDRGNSEQYF
>.|TRBV30
CASEKDPQVEREDGYTF
>.|TRBV11-2
CASSPGTGDVETQYF
>.|TRBV11-2
CASSLDYTSYEQYF
>.|TRBV7-6
CASSPDRGHTEAFF
>.|TRBV7-9
CASRDGTSTDTQYF
>.|TRBV9
CASSPRLAAADTQYF
>.|TRBV11-1
CASKTSGGLSYEQYF
>.|TRBV7-2
CASSSEKQAHEKLFF
>.|TRBV7-3
CASSLDYNEQFF
>.|TRBV7-9
CASSAGTRNYEQYF
>.|TRBV5-8
CASSFRDSSYNEQFF
>few|TRBV7-9
CASSRPGDTEAFF
>.|TRBV30
CAWRFSGGESYTF
>.|TRBV4-1
CASSQDATAYPEQYF
>.|TRBV25-1
CASSEFVSVNEQFF
>.|TRBV5-1
CASSDPYTGELFF
>.|TRBV4-1
CASSQDTSGDFQETQYF
>.|TRBV5-1
CASSVDLAPNYEQYF
>.|TRBV15
CATSGGFDNNEQFF
>once|TRBV6-5
CASSYLGTEQYF
>.|TRBV6-5
CASSYTSPGQVYEQYF
>.|TRBV27
CASRFLQGNTEAFF
>.|TRBV11-2
CASSLWTLDTGELFF
>.|TRBV7-7
CASSLRSSQETQYF
>.|TRBV5-1
CASSLAREYEQYF
>once|TRBV5-1
CASSLGAGNSPLHF
>.|TRBV2
CASRRDSDNEKLFF
>.|TRBV5-3
CARTASGGARTDTQYF
>.|TRBV27
CASSGLLGLAGGHEQFF
>.|TRBV5-6
CASTLRGLFEQYF
>.|TRBV7-2
CASSLVGEQFF
>.|TRBV6-5
CASSYGGYTEAFF
>.|TRBV5-5
CASSFGYEQYF
>.|TRBV4-1
CASSYDSYSNQPQHF
>once|TRBV6-5
CASSYSRGVGNIQYF
>.|TRBV6-1
CASSEEGTQHEQYF
>.|TRBV5-1
CASSLEGNEQYF
>.|TRBV10-1
CASSGTLDGADTQYF
>once|TRBV15
CATSRPGPSTNEKLFF
>.|TRBV30
CAWEGGGTDTQYF
>.|TRBV2
CASNERINANYGYTF
>.|TRBV9
CASSASGSGNEQFF
>.|TRBV9
CASSVVGGTIHEQFF
>.|TRBV5-6
CASSLRQGGQPQHF
>.|TRBV7-7
CASSLVQGASNEQFF
>.|TRBV9
CASSPASGYNEQFF
>.|TRBV4-1
CASSPRDREGTQYF
>.|TRBV27
CASSLAGRYNEQFF